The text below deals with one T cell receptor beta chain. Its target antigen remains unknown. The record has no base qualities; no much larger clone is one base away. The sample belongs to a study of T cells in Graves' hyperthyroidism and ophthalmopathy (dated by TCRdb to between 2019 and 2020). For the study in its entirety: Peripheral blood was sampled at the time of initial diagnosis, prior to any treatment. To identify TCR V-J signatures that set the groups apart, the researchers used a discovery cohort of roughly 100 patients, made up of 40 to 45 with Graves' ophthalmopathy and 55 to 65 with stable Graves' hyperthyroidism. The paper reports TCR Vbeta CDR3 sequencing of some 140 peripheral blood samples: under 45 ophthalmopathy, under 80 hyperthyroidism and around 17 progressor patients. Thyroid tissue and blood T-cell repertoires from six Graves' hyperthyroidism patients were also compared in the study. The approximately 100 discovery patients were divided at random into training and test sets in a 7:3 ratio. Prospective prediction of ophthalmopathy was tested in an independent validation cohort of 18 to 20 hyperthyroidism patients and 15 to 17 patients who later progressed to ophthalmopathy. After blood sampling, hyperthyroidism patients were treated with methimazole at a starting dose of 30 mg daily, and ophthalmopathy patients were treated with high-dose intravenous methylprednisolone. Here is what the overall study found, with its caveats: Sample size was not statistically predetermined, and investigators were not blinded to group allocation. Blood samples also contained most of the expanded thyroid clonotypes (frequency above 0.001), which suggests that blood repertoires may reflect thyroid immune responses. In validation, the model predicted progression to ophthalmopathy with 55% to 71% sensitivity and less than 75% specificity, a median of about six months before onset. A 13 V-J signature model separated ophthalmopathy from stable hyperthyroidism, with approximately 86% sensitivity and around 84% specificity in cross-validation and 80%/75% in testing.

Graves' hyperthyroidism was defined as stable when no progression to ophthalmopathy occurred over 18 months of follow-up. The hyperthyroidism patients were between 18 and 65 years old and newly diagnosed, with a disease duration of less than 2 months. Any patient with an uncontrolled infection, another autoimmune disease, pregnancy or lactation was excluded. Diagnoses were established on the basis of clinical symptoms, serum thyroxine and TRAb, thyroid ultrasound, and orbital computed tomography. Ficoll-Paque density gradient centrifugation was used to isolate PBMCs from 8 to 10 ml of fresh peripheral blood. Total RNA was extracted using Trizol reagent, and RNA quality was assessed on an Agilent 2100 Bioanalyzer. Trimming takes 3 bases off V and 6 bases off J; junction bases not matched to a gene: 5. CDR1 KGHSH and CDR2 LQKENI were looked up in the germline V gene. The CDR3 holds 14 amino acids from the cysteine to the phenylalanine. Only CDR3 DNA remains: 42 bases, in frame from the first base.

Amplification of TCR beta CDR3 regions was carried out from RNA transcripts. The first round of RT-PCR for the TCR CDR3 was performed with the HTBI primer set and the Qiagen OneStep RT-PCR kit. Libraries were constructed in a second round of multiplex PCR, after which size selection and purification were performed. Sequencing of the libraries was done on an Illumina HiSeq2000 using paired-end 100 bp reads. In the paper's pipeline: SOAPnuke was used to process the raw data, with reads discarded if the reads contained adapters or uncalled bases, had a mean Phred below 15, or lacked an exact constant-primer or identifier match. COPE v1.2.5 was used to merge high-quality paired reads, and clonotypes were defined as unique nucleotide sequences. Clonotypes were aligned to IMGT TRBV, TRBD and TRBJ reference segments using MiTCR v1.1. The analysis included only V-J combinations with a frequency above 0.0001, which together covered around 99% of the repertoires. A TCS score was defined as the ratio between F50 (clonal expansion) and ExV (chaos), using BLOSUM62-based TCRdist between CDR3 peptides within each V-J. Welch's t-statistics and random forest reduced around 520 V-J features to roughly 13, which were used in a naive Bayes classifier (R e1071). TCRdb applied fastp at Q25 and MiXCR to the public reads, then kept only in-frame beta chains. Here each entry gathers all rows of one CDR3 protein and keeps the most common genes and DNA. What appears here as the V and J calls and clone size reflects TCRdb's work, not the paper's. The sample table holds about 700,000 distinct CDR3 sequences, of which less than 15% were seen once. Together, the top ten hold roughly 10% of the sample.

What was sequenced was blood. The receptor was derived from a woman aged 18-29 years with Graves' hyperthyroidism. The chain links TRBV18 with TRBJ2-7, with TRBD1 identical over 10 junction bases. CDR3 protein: CASSPWDRGAEQYF. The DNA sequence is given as TGTGCCAGCTCACCCTGGGACAGGGGAGCCGAGCAGTACTTC.